This T cell receptor beta chain was documented in a study of graft-versus-host responses after intestinal transplantation. In the study overall: Anti-thymocyte globulin induction was given to all recipients, followed by tacrolimus and steroids for about 3 years. Whole-study results and caveats: Among recipient marrow samples, GvH clones were found; some appeared first in ileum or blood.

Data came from immunoSEQ multiplex PCR; TCRdb stores just in-frame clones and leaves some out. The data show roughly 60,000 clones, about 87% seen once. V was clipped by 0 bases and J by 1 base, with 11 bases between them. CDR1 and CDR2 from the germline V gene are MNHEY and SMNVEV (reference sequence). The CDR3 is made up of 16 amino acids. Comment on this clone: The target antigen is unknown.

The specimen comprised PBMCs, sampled 26 days after transplant. The rearrangement links TRBV27 to TRBJ2-3, with D possibly matching TRBD1 (6 bases). This clonotype was obtained from a human patient who received an intestinal transplant, so some T cells may come from the graft donor. The CDR3 loop is CASSLSAGARTDTQYF. CDR3 bases: TGTGCCAGCAGTTTATCGGCAGGGGCGCGCACAGATACGCAGTATTTT.